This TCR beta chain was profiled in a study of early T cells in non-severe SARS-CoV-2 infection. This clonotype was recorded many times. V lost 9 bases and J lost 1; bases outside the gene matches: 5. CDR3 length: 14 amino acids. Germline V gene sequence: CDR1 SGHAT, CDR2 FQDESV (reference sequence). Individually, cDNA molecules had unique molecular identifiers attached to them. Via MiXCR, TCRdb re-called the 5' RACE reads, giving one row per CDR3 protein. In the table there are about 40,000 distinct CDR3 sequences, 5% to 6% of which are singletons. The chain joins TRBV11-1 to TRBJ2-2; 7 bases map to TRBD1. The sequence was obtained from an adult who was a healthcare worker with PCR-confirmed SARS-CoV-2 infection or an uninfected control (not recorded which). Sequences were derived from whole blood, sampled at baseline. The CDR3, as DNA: TGTGCCAGTTCCTACAGGGGGAACACCGGGGAGCTGTTTTTT. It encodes CASSYRGNTGELFF. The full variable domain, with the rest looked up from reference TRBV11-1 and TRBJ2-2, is EAEVAQSPRYKITEKSQAVAFWCDPISGHATLYWYRQILGQGPELLVQFQDESVVDDSQLPKDRFSAERLKGVDSTLKIQPAELGDSAMYLCASSYRGNTGELFFGEGSRLTVL.